This T cell receptor (beta chain) derives from a study of T-cell reconstitution after alpha-beta-depleted transplantation in children. Germline CDR1 reads LGHNA; CDR2 reads YSLEER. V dropped 3 bases and J dropped 4; count of bases not matched to a gene: 3. CDR3 length equals 15 residues. This clonotype was detected many times. Preparing the TCRbeta library involved the use of unique molecular identifiers. TCRdb itself ran the PCR reads through MiXCR, one entry per CDR3 protein. The table lists around 96,000 distinct CDR3 sequences, about 12% of them singletons, with around 14% in the top ten. The sequence derives from a human donor who donated a stem cell graft to a child with inherited bone marrow failure. The starting material was PBMCs from the stem cell graft donor, obtained from the stem cell graft. The V call is TRBV4-3, the J call TRBJ1-3; 10 nucleotides match TRBD1. The CDR3 DNA reads as TGCGCCAGCAGCCACGGGACAGGGGTCGGAAACACCATATATTTT. Translation gives CASSHGTGVGNTIYF.